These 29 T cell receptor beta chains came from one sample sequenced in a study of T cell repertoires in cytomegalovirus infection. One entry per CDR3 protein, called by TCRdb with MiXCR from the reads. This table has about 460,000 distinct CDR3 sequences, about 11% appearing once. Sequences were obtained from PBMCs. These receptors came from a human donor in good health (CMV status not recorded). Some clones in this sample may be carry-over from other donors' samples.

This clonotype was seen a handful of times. The CDR3 loop is CASSFGESNTIYF. CDR3 coding DNA: TGTGCCAGCAGCTTTGGAGAGTCGAACACCATATATTTT. The chain combines TRBV5-4 with TRBJ1-3; D remains ambiguous. V was shortened by 2 bases and J by 7 bases, with 10 bases between the two germline ends. This CDR3 has 13 amino acids. Germline V gives CDR1 SGHNT, CDR2 YYREEE (reference sequence).

The CDR3 bases are TGTGCCAGCAGCTCAGACGGAGTCTACAATGAGCAGTTCTTC. This encodes CASSSDGVYNEQFF. The V and J genes are TRBV6-6 and TRBJ2-1; no definite D call. V dropped 6 bases and J dropped 3 bases, with 12 bases sitting between them. The CDR3 is 14 residues long. Per the germline V gene, CDR1 is MNHNY and CDR2 is SVGAGI (reference sequence).

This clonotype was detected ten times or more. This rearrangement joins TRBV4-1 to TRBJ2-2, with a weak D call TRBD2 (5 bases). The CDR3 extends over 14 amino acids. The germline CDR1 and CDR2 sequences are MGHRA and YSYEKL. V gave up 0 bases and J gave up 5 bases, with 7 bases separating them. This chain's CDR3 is CASSQDPGTGELFF. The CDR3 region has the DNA TGCGCCAGCAGCCAAGATCCGGGGACCGGGGAGCTGTTTTTT.

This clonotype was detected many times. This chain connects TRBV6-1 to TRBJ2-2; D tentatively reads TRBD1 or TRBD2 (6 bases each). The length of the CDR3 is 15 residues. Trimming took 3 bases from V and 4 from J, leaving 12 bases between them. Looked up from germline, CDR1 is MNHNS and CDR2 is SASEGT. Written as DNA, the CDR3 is TGTGCCAGCAGTGACCCGGGGGCGAGCACCGGGGAGCTGTTTTTT. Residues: CASSDPGASTGELFF.

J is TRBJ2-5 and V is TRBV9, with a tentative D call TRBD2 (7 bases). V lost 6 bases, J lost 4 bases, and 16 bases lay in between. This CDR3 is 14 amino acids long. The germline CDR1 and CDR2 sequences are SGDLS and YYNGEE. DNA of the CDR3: TGTGCCAGCACCCCGCAAGGGGGGGGAGAGACCCAGTACTTC. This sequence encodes CASTPQGGGETQYF.

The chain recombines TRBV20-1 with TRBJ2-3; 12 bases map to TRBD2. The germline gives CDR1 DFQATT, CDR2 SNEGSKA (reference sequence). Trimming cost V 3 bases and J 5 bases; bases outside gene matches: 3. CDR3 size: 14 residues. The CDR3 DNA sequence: TGCAGTGCTAGGACTAGCGGGGGAGTAGATACGCAGTATTTT. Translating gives CSARTSGGVDTQYF.

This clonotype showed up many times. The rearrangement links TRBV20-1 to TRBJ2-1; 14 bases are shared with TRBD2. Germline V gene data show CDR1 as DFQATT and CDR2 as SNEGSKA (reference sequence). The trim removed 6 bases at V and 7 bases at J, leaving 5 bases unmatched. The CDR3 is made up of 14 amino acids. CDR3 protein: CSATGTSGGNEQFF. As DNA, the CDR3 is TGCAGTGCCACCGGGACTAGCGGGGGTAATGAGCAGTTCTTC.

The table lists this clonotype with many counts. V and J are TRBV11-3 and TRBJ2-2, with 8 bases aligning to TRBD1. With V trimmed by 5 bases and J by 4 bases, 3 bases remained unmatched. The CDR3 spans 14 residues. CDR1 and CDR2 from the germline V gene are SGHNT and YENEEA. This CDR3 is CASSTDRATGELFF. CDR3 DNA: TGTGCCAGCAGCACGGACAGGGCCACCGGGGAGCTGTTTTTT.

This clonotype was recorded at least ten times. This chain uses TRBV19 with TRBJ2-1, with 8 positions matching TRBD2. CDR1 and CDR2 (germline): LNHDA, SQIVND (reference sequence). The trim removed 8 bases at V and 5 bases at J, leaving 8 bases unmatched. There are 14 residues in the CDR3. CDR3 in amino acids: CASRSSGTHNEQFF. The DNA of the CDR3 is TGTGCCAGTCGGAGTAGCGGGACACACAATGAGCAGTTCTTC. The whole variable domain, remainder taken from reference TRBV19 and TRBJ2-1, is DGGITQSPKYLFRKEGQNVTLSCEQNLNHDAMYWYRQDPGQGLRLIYYSQIVNDFQKGDIAEGYSVSREKKESFPLTVTSAQKNPTAFYLCASRSSGTHNEQFFGPGTRLTVL.

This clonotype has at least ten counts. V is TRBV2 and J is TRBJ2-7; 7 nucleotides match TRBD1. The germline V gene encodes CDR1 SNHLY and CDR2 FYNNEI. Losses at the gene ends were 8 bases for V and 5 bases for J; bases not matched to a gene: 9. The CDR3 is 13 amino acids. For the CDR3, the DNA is TGTGCCAGCCCGCCTGAGGGGGCCGACGAGCAGTACTTC. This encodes CASPPEGADEQYF.

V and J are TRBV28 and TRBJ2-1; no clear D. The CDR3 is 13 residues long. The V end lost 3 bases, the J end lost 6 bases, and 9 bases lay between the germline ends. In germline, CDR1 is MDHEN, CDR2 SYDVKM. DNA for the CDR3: TGTGCCAGCAGTTTGACACAGCCCAATGAGCAGTTCTTC. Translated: CASSLTQPNEQFF.

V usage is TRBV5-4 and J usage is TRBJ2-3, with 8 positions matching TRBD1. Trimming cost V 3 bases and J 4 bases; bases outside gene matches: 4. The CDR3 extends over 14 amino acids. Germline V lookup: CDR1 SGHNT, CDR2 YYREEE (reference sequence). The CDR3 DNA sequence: TGTGCCAGCAGCTATGGACAGGGCCCAGATACGCAGTATTTT. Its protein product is CASSYGQGPDTQYF.

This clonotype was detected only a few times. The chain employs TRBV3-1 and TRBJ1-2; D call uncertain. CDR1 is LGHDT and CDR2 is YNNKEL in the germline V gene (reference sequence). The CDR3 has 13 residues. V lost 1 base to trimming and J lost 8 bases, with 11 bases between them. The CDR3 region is CASSQGSAGGYTF. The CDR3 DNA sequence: TGTGCCAGCAGCCAAGGCTCTGCCGGGGGCTACACCTTC.

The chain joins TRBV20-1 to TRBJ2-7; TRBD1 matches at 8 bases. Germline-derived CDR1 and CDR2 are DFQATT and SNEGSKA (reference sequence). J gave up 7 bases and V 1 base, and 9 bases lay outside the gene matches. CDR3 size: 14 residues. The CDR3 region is CSARAGQGAGEQYF. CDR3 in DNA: TGCAGTGCTAGAGCAGGCCAGGGGGCGGGGGAGCAGTACTTC.

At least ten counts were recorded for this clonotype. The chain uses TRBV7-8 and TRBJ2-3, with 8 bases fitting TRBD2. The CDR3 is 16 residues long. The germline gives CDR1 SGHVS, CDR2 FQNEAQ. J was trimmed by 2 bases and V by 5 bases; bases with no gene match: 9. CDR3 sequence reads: CASSTKTGGSTDTQYF. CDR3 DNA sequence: TGTGCCAGCAGCACCAAAACGGGAGGGTCCACAGATACGCAGTATTTT.

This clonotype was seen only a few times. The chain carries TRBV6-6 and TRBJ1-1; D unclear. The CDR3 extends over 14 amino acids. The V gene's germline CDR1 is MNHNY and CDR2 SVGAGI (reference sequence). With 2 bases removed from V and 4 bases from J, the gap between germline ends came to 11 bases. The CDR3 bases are TGTGCCAGCAGTTACGTGGGATCTGGCACTGAAGCTTTCTTT. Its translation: CASSYVGSGTEAFF.

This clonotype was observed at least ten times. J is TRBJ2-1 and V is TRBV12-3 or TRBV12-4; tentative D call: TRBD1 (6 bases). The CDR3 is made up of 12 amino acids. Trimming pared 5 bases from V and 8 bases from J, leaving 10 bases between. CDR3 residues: CASSRTVDEQFF. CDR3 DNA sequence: TGTGCCAGCAGTAGGACAGTGGATGAGCAGTTCTTC.

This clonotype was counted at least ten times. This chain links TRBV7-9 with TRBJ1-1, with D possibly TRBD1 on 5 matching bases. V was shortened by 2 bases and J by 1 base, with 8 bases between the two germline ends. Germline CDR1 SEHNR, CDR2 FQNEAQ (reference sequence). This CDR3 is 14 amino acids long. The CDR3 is CASSLSRENTEAFF. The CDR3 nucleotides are TGTGCCAGCAGCTTAAGCAGGGAGAACACTGAAGCTTTCTTT.

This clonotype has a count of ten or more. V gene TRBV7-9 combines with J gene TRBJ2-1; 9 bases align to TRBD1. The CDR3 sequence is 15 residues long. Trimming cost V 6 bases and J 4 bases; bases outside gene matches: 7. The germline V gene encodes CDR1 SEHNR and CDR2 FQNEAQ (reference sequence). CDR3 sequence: CASRRGTGIYNEQFF. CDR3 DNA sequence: TGTGCCAGCAGAAGAGGGACAGGGATTTACAATGAGCAGTTCTTC.

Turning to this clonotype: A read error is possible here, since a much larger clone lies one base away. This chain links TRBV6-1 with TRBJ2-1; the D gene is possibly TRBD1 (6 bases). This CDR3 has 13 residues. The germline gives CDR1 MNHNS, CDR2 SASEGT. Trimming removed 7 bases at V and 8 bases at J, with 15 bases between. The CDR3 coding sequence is TGTGCCAGCATGACCGGACAGAGCTATGAGCAGTTCTTC. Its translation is CASMTGQSYEQFF.

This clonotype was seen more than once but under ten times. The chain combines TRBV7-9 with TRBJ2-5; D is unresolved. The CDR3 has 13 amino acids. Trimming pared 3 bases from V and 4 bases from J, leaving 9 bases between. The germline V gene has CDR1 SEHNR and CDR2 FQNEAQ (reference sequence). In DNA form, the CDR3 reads TGTGCCAGCAGCTTTGAAGAGCGAGAGACCCAGTACTTC. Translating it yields CASSFEERETQYF.

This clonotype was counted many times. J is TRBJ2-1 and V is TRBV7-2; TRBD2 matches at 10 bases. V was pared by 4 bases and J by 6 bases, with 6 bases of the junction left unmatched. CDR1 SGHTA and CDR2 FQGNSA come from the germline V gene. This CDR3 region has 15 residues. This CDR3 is CASSSTSGLLNEQFF. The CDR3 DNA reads TGTGCCAGCAGCTCGACTAGCGGGTTACTCAATGAGCAGTTCTTC.

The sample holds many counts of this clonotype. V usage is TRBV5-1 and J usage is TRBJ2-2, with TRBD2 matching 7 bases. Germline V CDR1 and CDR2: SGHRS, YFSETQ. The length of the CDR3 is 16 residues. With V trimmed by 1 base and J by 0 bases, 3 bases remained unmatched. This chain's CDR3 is CASSLLSGANTGELFF. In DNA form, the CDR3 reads TGCGCCAGCAGCTTGTTAAGCGGGGCGAACACCGGGGAGCTGTTTTTT. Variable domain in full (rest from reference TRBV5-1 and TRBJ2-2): KAGVTQTPRYLIKTRGQQVTLSCSPISGHRSVSWYQQTPGQGLQFLFEYFSETQRNKGNFPGRFSGRQFSNSRSEMNVSTLELGDSALYLCASSLLSGANTGELFFGEGSRLTVL.

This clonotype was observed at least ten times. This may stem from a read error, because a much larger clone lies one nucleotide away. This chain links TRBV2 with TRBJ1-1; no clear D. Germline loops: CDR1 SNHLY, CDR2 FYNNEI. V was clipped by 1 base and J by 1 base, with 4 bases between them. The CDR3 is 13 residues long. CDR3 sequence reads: CASSEDGNTEAFF. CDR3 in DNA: TGTGCCAGCAGTGAAGATGGGAACACTGAAGCTTTCTTT. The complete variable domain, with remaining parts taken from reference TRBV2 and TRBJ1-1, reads EPEVTQTPSHQVTQMGQEVILRCVPISNHLYFYWYRQILGQKVEFLVSFYNNEISEKSEIFDDQFSVERPDGSNFTLKIRSTKLEDSAMYFCASSEDGNTEAFFGQGTRLTVV.

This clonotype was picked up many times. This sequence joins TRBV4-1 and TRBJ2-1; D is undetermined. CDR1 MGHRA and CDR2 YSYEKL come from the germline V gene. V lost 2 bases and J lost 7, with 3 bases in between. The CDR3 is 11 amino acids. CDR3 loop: CASSQLNEQFF. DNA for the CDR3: TGCGCCAGCAGCCAATTAAATGAGCAGTTCTTC.

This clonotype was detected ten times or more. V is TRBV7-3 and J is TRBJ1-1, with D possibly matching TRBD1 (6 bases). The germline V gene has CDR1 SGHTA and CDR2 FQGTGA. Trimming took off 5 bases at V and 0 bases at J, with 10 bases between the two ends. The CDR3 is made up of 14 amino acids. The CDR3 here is CASSEDSLNTEAFF. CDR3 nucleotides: TGTGCCAGCAGCGAGGACAGCCTGAACACTGAAGCTTTCTTT.

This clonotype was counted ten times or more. CDR3 nucleotides: TGTGCCAGCAGCGTTCAGGGGTCCACCGGGGAGCTGTTTTTT. It translates to CASSVQGSTGELFF. The J gene is TRBJ2-2, the V gene TRBV5-6; possibly TRBD1 for D (6 bases). The length of the CDR3 is 14 residues. In germline, CDR1 is SGHDT, CDR2 YYEEEE. Trimming removed 4 bases at V and 4 bases at J, with 11 bases between.

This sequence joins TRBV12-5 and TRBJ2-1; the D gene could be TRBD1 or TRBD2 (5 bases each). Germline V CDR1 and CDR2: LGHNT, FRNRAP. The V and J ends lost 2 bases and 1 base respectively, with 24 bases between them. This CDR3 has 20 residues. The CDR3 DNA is TGTGCTAGTGGTTTGATACGGCCCCTTGGGTTTGGGGGTTCCTACAATGAGCAGTTCTTC. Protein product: CASGLIRPLGFGGSYNEQFF.

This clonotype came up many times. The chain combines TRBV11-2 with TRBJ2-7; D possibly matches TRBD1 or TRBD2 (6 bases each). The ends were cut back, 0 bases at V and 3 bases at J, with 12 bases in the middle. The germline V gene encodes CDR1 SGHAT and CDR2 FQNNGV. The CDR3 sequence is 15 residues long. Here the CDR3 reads CASSLDVGGDYEQYF. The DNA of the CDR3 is TGTGCCAGCAGCTTAGATGTGGGGGGCGACTACGAGCAGTACTTC.